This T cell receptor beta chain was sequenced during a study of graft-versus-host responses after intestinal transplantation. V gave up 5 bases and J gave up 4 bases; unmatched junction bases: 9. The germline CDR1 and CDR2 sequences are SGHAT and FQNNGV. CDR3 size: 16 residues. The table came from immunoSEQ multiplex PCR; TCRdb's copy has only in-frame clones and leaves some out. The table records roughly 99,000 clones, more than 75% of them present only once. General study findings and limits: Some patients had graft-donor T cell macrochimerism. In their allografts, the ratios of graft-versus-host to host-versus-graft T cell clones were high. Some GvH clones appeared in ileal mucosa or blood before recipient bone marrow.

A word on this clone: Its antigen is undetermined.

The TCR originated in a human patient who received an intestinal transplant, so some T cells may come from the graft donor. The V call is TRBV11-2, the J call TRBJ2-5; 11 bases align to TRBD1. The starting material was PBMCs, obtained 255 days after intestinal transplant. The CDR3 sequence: CASSLGTGGVRETQYF. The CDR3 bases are TGTGCCAGCAGCCTAGGGACAGGGGGAGTAAGAGAGACCCAGTACTTC.